This entry is about one TCR beta chain. Its antigen remains unknown. Attachment of unique molecular identifiers to individual cDNA molecules was performed. TCRdb processed the 5' RACE reads anew with MiXCR; each CDR3 protein has one entry. The sample has tens of thousands of distinct CDR3 sequences; under 9% are singletons. These data are taken from a study of early T cells in non-severe SARS-CoV-2 infection. Study-level information: With bulk RNA from unsorted whole blood as input, sequencing yielded unpaired chains.

Trimming stripped 6 bases from V and 3 bases from J, with 10 bases between. The CDR3 runs 13 residues. Germline V gives CDR1 MNHEY, CDR2 SVGEGT. Study-wide results and caveats: Matching with VDJdb favored anti-spike CD8 responses (missing private and CD4 specificities).

This specimen consisted of whole blood, obtained at baseline. The sequence derives from an adult who was a healthcare worker with PCR-confirmed SARS-CoV-2 infection or an uninfected control (not recorded which). The chain is built from TRBV6-2 or TRBV6-3 and TRBJ2-3; D may be TRBD1 (5 bases). In DNA form, the CDR3 reads TGTGCCAGCAGGGACACAGCGACAGATACGCAGTATTTT. Translating gives CASRDTATDTQYF.